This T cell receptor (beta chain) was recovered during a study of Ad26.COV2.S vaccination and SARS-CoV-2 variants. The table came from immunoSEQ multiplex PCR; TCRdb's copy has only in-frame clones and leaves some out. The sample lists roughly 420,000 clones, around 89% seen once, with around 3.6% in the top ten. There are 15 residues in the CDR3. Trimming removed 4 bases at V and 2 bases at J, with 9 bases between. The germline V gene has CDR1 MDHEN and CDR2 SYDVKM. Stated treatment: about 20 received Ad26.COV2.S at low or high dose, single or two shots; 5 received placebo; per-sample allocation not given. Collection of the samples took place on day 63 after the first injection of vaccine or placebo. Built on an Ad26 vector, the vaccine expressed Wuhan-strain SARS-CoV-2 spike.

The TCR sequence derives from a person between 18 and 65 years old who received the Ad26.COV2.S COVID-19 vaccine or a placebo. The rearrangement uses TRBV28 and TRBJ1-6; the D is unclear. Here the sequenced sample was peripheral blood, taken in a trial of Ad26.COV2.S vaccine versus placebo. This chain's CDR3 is CASSSDVAYNSPLHF. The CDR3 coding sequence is TGTGCCAGCAGTTCAGACGTAGCCTATAATTCACCCCTCCACTTT.